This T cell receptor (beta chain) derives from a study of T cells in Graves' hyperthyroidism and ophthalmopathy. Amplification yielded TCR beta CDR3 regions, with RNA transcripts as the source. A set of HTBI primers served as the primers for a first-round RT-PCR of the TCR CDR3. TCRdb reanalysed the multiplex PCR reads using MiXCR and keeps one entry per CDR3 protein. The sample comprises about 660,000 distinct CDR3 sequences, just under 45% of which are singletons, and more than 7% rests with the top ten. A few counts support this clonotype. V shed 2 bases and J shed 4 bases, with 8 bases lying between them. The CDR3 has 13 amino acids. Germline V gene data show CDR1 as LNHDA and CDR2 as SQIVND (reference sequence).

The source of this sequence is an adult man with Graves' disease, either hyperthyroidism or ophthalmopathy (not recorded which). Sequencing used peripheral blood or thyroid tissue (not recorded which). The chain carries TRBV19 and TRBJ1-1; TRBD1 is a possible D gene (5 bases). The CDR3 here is CASSIQGSTEAFF. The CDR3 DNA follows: TGTGCCAGTAGTATACAGGGTTCCACTGAAGCTTTCTTT. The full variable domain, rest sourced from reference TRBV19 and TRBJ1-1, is DGGITQSPKYLFRKEGQNVTLSCEQNLNHDAMYWYRQDPGQGLRLIYYSQIVNDFQKGDIAEGYSVSREKKESFPLTVTSAQKNPTAFYLCASSIQGSTEAFFGQGTRLTVV.